This entry lists 19 T cell receptor beta chains sequenced from one sample in a study of blood T cell repertoires in COVID-19. This table comes from immunoSEQ multiplex PCR, and its TCRdb copy is limited to in-frame clones, with some not included. Among approximately 400,000 clones listed, approximately 90% were seen once. The material sequenced was PBMCs or T cells enriched from blood (not recorded which). Every receptor here comes from a woman aged 40 to 55 who had been exposed to COVID-19.

The chain uses TRBV10-3 and TRBJ2-2, with 7 bases matching TRBD2. With V trimmed by 2 bases and J by 2 bases, 17 bases remained unmatched. Germline assignment: CDR1 ENHRY and CDR2 SYGVKD. The CDR3 loop spans 20 amino acids. The CDR3 region has the DNA TGTGCCATCAGTGAGACGGACTTAAGTCCGGGGGGACTAAACACCGGGGAGCTGTTTTTT. This encodes CAISETDLSPGGLNTGELFF.

CDR3 DNA: TGTGCCAGCAGCGTAGAACTAGCGGGGGAGCAGTACTTC. Translation gives CASSVELAGEQYF. This chain joins TRBV9 and TRBJ2-7; 10 positions match TRBD2. J lost 7 bases, V lost 0 bases, and 1 base had no gene match. Germline V lookup: CDR1 SGDLS, CDR2 YYNGEE. The CDR3 has 13 residues.

Only a few counts were recorded for this clone. The CDR3 region is CASTPDRGRGYTF. CDR3 in DNA: TGCGCCAGCACACCAGACAGGGGTCGTGGCTACACCTTC. J is TRBJ1-2 and V is TRBV10-2, with TRBD1 matching over 8 bases. Trimming cost V 7 bases and J 7 bases; bases outside gene matches: 8. The V gene's germline CDR1 is WSHSY and CDR2 SAAADI. The CDR3 consists of 13 residues.

The V and J genes are TRBV7-2 and TRBJ2-4, with 7 positions matching TRBD2. Germline V CDR1 and CDR2: SGHTA, FQGNSA. The CDR3 totals 12 residues. The ends lost 2 bases at V and 13 bases at J; junction bases unmatched: 5. As DNA, the CDR3 is TGTGCCAGCAGCTTAAGGGGAGGGGACCAGTACTTC. Translating gives CASSLRGGDQYF.

The chain couples TRBV10-3 to TRBJ2-7, with D maybe TRBD2 (6 bases). CDR1 and CDR2 from the germline V gene are ENHRY and SYGVKD. CDR3 length: 15 amino acids. V was cut by 3 bases and J by 0 bases, with 12 bases left in between. The CDR3 bases are TGTGCCATCAGTGACTCGGGGACTTCCTCCTACGAGCAGTACTTC. This encodes CAISDSGTSSYEQYF.

This sequence joins TRBV2 and TRBJ1-5; unclear D gene. In germline, CDR1 is SNHLY, CDR2 FYNNEI. Trimming took 3 bases from V and 5 from J, leaving 8 bases between them. The CDR3 runs to 13 residues. Here the CDR3 reads CASSDSRDQPQHF. For the CDR3, the DNA is TGTGCCAGCAGTGATTCTCGGGATCAGCCCCAGCATTTT.

The genes are TRBV3-1 (or the pseudogene TRBV3-2) and TRBJ1-1; no clear D gene. Germline lookup yields CDR1 LGHDT and CDR2 YNNKEL (reference sequence). The CDR3 length is 13 residues. Deletions cut 4 bases from V and 2 bases from J, with 8 bases between. The CDR3 is CASSRGGNTEAFF. DNA for the CDR3: TGTGCCAGCAGCCGAGGCGGAAACACTGAAGCTTTCTTT.

J is TRBJ1-2 and V is TRBV30, with D maybe TRBD1 (5 bases). V was clipped by 3 bases and J by 8 bases, with 19 bases between them. In germline, CDR1 is GTSNPN, CDR2 SVGIG (reference sequence). The CDR3 contains 14 residues. Written as DNA, the CDR3 is TGTGCCTGGAGCCTGGACACTCCGGACAAGGGCTACACCTTC. Its translation: CAWSLDTPDKGYTF. Full variable domain (missing parts from reference TRBV30 and TRBJ1-2): SQTIHQWPATLVQPVGSPLSLECTVEGTSNPNLYWYRQAAGRGLQLLFYSVGIGQISSEVPQNLSASRPQDRQFILSSKKLLLSDSGFYLCAWSLDTPDKGYTFGSGTRLTVV.

Regarding this clone: This same CDR3 is encoded by further DNA sequences in the sample. This chain links TRBV5-4 with TRBJ1-2, with TRBD1 as a possible D gene (6 bases). This CDR3 is 14 amino acids long. Trimming removed 2 bases at V and 0 bases at J, with 8 bases between. The V gene's germline CDR1 is SGHNT and CDR2 YYREEE (reference sequence). Here the CDR3 reads CASSLGGANYGYTF. The CDR3 coding sequence is TGTGCCAGCAGCTTAGGGGGAGCTAACTATGGCTACACCTTC.

The rearrangement uses TRBV6-5 and TRBJ2-7; 10 bases line up with TRBD2. Germline CDR1 MNHEY, CDR2 SVGAGI. This CDR3 contains 15 residues. V was pared by 2 bases and J by 3 bases, with 4 bases of the junction left unmatched. The chain's CDR3 is CASSYATSGLYEQYF. For the CDR3, the DNA is TGTGCCAGCAGTTACGCGACTAGCGGGCTCTACGAGCAGTACTTC.

The gene calls are TRBV30 and TRBJ1-1, with 7 bases aligning to TRBD1. CDR3 length equals 14 residues. The ends lost 0 bases at V and 5 bases at J; junction bases unmatched: 6. Per germline, CDR1 GTSNPN and CDR2 SVGIG (reference sequence). Written as DNA, the CDR3 is TGTGCCTGGAGTGTCGAGGGGGCTGGGACTGAAGCTTTCTTT. This sequence encodes CAWSVEGAGTEAFF.

This chain uses TRBV10-3 with TRBJ1-4, with D maybe TRBD1 (5 bases). CDR3 length equals 13 residues. V was cut by 6 bases and J by 3 bases, with 8 bases left in between. From germline, CDR1 is ENHRY and CDR2 SYGVKD. The CDR3 region has the DNA TGTGCCATCAGCAGGGTAGCTAATGAAAAACTGTTTTTT. It yields the protein CAISRVANEKLFF.

The CDR3 DNA follows: TGTGCCAGCAGGCGTAACTCTGGGGCCAACGTCCTGACTTTC. It is translated as CASRRNSGANVLTF. V usage is TRBV6-5 and J usage is TRBJ2-6; D remains ambiguous. Germline V gene sequence: CDR1 MNHEY, CDR2 SVGAGI. V lost 6 bases, J lost 0 bases, and 6 bases lay in between. The length of the CDR3 is 14 residues.

The chain has TRBV4-3 and TRBJ2-7; 10 bases are a match to TRBD2. J gave up 4 bases and V 4 bases, and 7 bases lay outside the gene matches. CDR1 is LGHNA, CDR2 YSLEER, per germline. CDR3 length: 15 residues. Here the CDR3 DNA reads TGCGCCAGCAGCCCACAAGCGGGAGGGAAATACGAGCAGTACTTC. Its translation is CASSPQAGGKYEQYF.

The CDR3 DNA reads TGCGCCACCTCACAACTCTCAGGGGGCGAGCAGTACTTC. It is translated as CATSQLSGGEQYF. The rearrangement links TRBV5-1 to TRBJ2-7; 7 bases are a match to TRBD1. The CDR3 consists of 13 residues. Germline CDR1 SGHRS, CDR2 YFSETQ. With 9 bases clipped from V and 6 bases from J, the junction kept 12 bases outside the gene matches.

DNA for the CDR3: TGTGCCAGCTCACCAATGGACAGCCGGAACACTGAAGCTTTCTTT. Translating it yields CASSPMDSRNTEAFF. V gene TRBV18 combines with J gene TRBJ1-1; TRBD1 is a possible D gene (6 bases). CDR1 KGHSH and CDR2 LQKENI come from the germline V gene. The CDR3 has 15 amino acids. Trimming left V 2 bases short and J 1 base short, with 11 bases between.

The chain is built from TRBV10-3 and TRBJ2-3, with 9 bases aligning to TRBD2. V lost 0 bases and J lost 5; bases outside the gene matches: 6. Germline V gene sequence: CDR1 ENHRY, CDR2 SYGVKD. The CDR3 is 16 amino acids. CDR3 nucleotides: TGTGCCATCAGTGAGTCGGGTCTAGCGGGGAGAGATACGCAGTATTTT. Residues: CAISESGLAGRDTQYF.

The gene calls are TRBV7-2 and TRBJ1-2; TRBD1 is a possible D gene (6 bases). CDR3 length: 15 residues. Per germline, CDR1 SGHTA and CDR2 FQGNSA. V was clipped by 1 base and J by 4 bases, with 13 bases between them. DNA for the CDR3: TGTGCCAGCAGCTTAGGTCCTCGGACAGCCTATGGCTACACCTTC. Protein product: CASSLGPRTAYGYTF.

The chain carries TRBV18 and TRBJ1-1; TRBD1 might be the D (5 bases). Looked up from germline, CDR1 is KGHSH and CDR2 is LQKENI. CDR3 length: 13 residues. V was trimmed by 8 bases and J by 9 bases, leaving 19 bases between them. The CDR3 DNA follows: TGTGCCAGCACTCGAACTACAGGTGATAAAGCTTTCTTT. It encodes CASTRTTGDKAFF.